These 32 T cell receptor beta chains came from one sample sequenced in a study of T cells in Graves' hyperthyroidism and ophthalmopathy. Amplification targeted TCR beta CDR3 regions from RNA transcripts. The HTBI primer set drove a first-round RT-PCR of the TCR CDR3. One entry per CDR3 protein, called by TCRdb with MiXCR from the multiplex PCR reads. The table records more than 550,000 distinct CDR3 sequences, over 40% of them present only once. The sample taken for sequencing was peripheral blood or thyroid tissue (not recorded which). These receptors all stem from an adult man with Graves' disease, either hyperthyroidism or ophthalmopathy (not recorded which).

The J gene is TRBJ2-5, the V gene TRBV11-3; possibly TRBD1 or TRBD2 for D (5 bases each). V lost 5 bases and J lost 0, with 13 bases in between. The CDR3 totals 15 residues. Germline CDR1 is SGHNT and CDR2 is YENEEA. The chain's CDR3 is CASSQGRGYQETQYF. Here the CDR3 DNA reads TGTGCCAGCAGCCAGGGACGGGGATACCAAGAGACCCAGTACTTC. Filled out from reference TRBV11-3 and TRBJ2-5, the complete variable domain reads EAGVVQSPRYKIIEKKQPVAFWCNPISGHNTLYWYLQNLGQGPELLIRYENEEAVDDSQLPKDRFSAERLKGVDSTLKIQPAELGDSAVYLCASSQGRGYQETQYFGPGTRLLVL.

This clonotype was seen many times. The rearrangement uses TRBV20-1 and TRBJ1-5; D gene unclear. The V end was cut by 3 bases, the J end by 3 bases, with 6 bases between. The germline V gene encodes CDR1 DFQATT and CDR2 SNEGSKA (reference sequence). The length of the CDR3 is 12 residues. CDR3 DNA: TGCAGTGCTAGGACGGTCAATCAGCCCCAGCATTTT. Amino acid sequence: CSARTVNQPQHF.

The CDR3 bases are TGTGCCACCAGTAGTATCGGGACCGTCCAGCCCCAGCATTTT. This translates into CATSSIGTVQPQHF. The V call is TRBV24-1, the J call TRBJ1-5; D is possibly TRBD1 (5 bases). Trimming stripped 6 bases from V and 7 bases from J, with 15 bases between. CDR3 size: 14 residues. In germline, CDR1 is KGHDR, CDR2 SFDVKD.

Worth noting for this clonotype: Just one base apart from a much larger clone, this may be a read error. The CDR3 region is CASSSGVTPEQYF. The DNA for the CDR3 is TGTGCCAGCAGCTCAGGGGTCACACCCGAGCAGTACTTC. The rearrangement links TRBV7-9 to TRBJ2-7; weak D call: TRBD1 (6 bases). CDR3 length: 13 residues. In germline, CDR1 is SEHNR, CDR2 FQNEAQ (reference sequence). Trimming left V 4 bases short and J 6 bases short, with 13 bases between.

This clonotype was detected only once. This likely comes from a read error, as the CDR3 has no conserved phenylalanine or tryptophan at its end. The DNA is omitted, as the CDR3 cannot be located on it reliably, and the CDR3 follows TCRdb's listing. This rearrangement joins TRBV5-1 to TRBJ2-7; TRBD2, the table's D call, was not compared with the DNA. The CDR3 totals 8 residues, both ends included. Germline V CDR1 and CDR2: SGHRS, YFSETQ. This CDR3 reads CASSSSTS.

This clonotype was seen a handful of times. This chain joins TRBV12-3 or TRBV12-4 and TRBJ1-5, with 12 nucleotides matching TRBD1. V lost 5 bases and J lost 6; bases outside the gene matches: 8. This CDR3 is 16 amino acids long. This CDR3 is CASSRGGTGGGQPQHF. The CDR3 DNA reads as TGTGCCAGCAGTCGAGGAGGGACAGGGGGCGGTCAGCCCCAGCATTTT.

The CDR3 DNA reads TGTGCCAGCAGTGAATGGGGGAACCGCTATGGCTACACCTTC. This codes for CASSEWGNRYGYTF. The rearrangement joins TRBV25-1 to TRBJ1-2; D may be TRBD1 (5 bases). CDR1 and CDR2 (germline): MGHDK, SYGVNS. Trimming left V 1 base short and J 4 bases short, with 10 bases between. The CDR3 spans 14 residues.

The rearrangement uses TRBV7-4 and TRBJ2-7; tentatively, D is TRBD1 (6 bases). From germline, CDR1 is SGHVT and CDR2 SQSDAQ. The CDR3 runs to 15 residues. Trimming took 2 bases from V and 2 from J, leaving 13 bases between them. The CDR3 sequence is CASSLRGSGPYEQYF. The CDR3 nucleotides read TGTGCCAGCAGCTTAAGGGGGTCAGGGCCCTACGAGCAGTACTTC.

With regard to this clonotype: Germline and junction disagree at one end, which may indicate a read error. V usage is TRBV9 and J usage is TRBJ1-2, with TRBD1 as a possible D gene (5 bases). The CDR3 is 12 residues long. Germline CDR1 and CDR2: SGDLS and YYNGEE. The CDR3 DNA reads as TGCGCCAGCAGCTTGGCCAGGGAAGGCTACACCTTC. Translated, it gives CASSLAREGYTF.

CDR3 nucleotide sequence: TGTGCCAGCACAGGGGGCGGGCACAATGAGCAGTTCTTC. This codes for CASTGGGHNEQFF. The chain carries TRBV25-1 and TRBJ2-1, with TRBD1 matching over 8 bases. With 7 bases clipped from V and 5 bases from J, the junction kept 4 bases outside the gene matches. The CDR3 is 13 residues long. Per germline, CDR1 MGHDK and CDR2 SYGVNS.

This clonotype appeared many times. The V call is TRBV25-1, the J call TRBJ2-5; 9 positions agree with TRBD1. Germline V gives CDR1 MGHDK, CDR2 SYGVNS. This CDR3 spans 14 amino acids. The junction had 6 bases not matched to a gene; V was cut back by 6 bases and J by 4 bases. CDR3 nucleotide sequence: TGTGCCAGCAGGGCGGGACAGGGAAGAGAGACCCAGTACTTC. Translating gives CASRAGQGRETQYF.

The J gene is TRBJ1-4, the V gene TRBV5-1; D gene ambiguous. CDR1 is SGHRS, CDR2 YFSETQ, per germline. The V gene lost 4 bases and the J gene lost 5 bases, with 12 bases spanning the gap. The CDR3 totals 14 residues. The CDR3 reads CASSLLSTNEKLFF. The CDR3 coding sequence is TGCGCCAGCAGCCTTTTATCCACGAATGAAAAACTGTTTTTT.

This clonotype showed up just a few times. This chain connects TRBV4-2 to TRBJ2-7; no definite D call. V gave up 0 bases and J gave up 0 bases, with 3 bases separating them. CDR3 size: 13 residues. Germline CDR1 and CDR2: LGHNA and YNFKEQ. The CDR3 loop reads CASSQDGSYEQYF. For the CDR3, the DNA is TGTGCCAGCAGCCAAGATGGCTCCTACGAGCAGTACTTC.

This clonotype occurred a few times. This chain uses TRBV7-9 with TRBJ2-5, with D maybe TRBD1 (5 bases). V gave up 5 bases and J gave up 3 bases, with 13 bases separating them. Germline assignment: CDR1 SEHNR and CDR2 FQNEAQ (reference sequence). This CDR3 spans 14 amino acids. This CDR3 is CASSLDSMEETQYF. In nucleotides, the CDR3 is TGTGCCAGCAGCCTAGACAGCATGGAAGAGACCCAGTACTTC.

A note on this clonotype: This likely comes from a read error, as the CDR3 has no conserved phenylalanine or tryptophan at its end. This chain joins TRBV7-8 and TRBJ2-7; 8 bases fit TRBD1. V was clipped by 7 bases and J by 6 bases; unmatched bases: 8. The germline V gene has CDR1 SGHVS and CDR2 FQNEAQ. This CDR3 comprises 13 residues. In nucleotides, the CDR3 is TGTGCCAGCAATGTTCAGGGGGCAGGCGAGCAGTACTCC. Amino acids: CASNVQGAGEQYS.

This clonotype was detected many times. This chain connects TRBV10-3 to TRBJ2-7; D not resolved. V shed 3 bases and J shed 3 bases, with 6 bases lying between them. Germline lookup yields CDR1 ENHRY and CDR2 SYGVKD. This CDR3 is 12 amino acids long. The CDR3: CAISDGSYEQYF. The CDR3 nucleotides are TGTGCCATCAGTGATGGAAGCTACGAGCAGTACTTC.

This clonotype was picked up a small number of times. This chain connects TRBV29-1 to TRBJ2-2; 7 nucleotides agree with TRBD1. This CDR3 region has 14 residues. Germline V CDR1 and CDR2: SQVTM, ANQGSEA. The junction had 2 bases not matched to a gene; V was cut back by 4 bases and J by 0 bases. CDR3 in amino acids: CSVGQGTNTGELFF. The CDR3 DNA follows: TGCAGCGTTGGACAGGGAACGAACACCGGGGAGCTGTTTTTT.

The V and J genes are TRBV20-1 and TRBJ2-6; TRBD1 matches 7 bases. Unmatched junction bases numbered 2, after V lost 0 bases and J lost 3 bases. Germline CDR1 and CDR2: DFQATT and SNEGSKA (reference sequence). CDR3 length equals 15 residues. The CDR3 region has the DNA TGCAGTGCTAGAGAAGGGGGCGGTGGGGCCAACGTCCTGACTTTC. Translating gives CSAREGGGGANVLTF.

In this sample, this clonotype turned up a few times. V is TRBV25-1 and J is TRBJ1-6; 7 nucleotides match TRBD1. Unmatched junction bases numbered 7, after V lost 6 bases and J lost 5 bases. The CDR3 runs 15 residues. Germline V CDR1 and CDR2: MGHDK, SYGVNS. CDR3 amino acids: CASSGRTGHNSPLHF. The CDR3 DNA follows: TGTGCCAGCAGCGGACGGACAGGCCATAATTCACCCCTCCACTTT.

This clonotype was counted once. The rearrangement links TRBV7-2 to TRBJ1-2; D call uncertain. Germline V gene lookup returns CDR1 SGHTA and CDR2 FQGNSA. V was clipped by 5 bases and J by 7 bases, with 11 bases between them. The CDR3 spans 12 residues. CDR3 amino acids: CASSHPRGGYTF. CDR3 DNA: TGTGCCAGCAGCCACCCACGCGGTGGCTACACCTTC.

The genes are TRBV29-1 and TRBJ1-1; D not certain. The germline CDR1 and CDR2 sequences are SQVTM and ANQGSEA. The CDR3 covers 11 residues. Here the CDR3 DNA reads TGCAGTGAAAACCTGAACACTGAAGCTTTCTTT. Translation: CSENLNTEAFF. The whole variable domain, filled in from reference TRBV29-1 and TRBJ1-1, reads SAVISQKPSRDICQRGTSLTIQCQVDSQVTMMFWYRQQPGQSLTLIATANQGSEATYESGFVIDKFPISRPNLTFSTLTVSNMSPEDSSIYLCSENLNTEAFFGQGTRLTVV.

V is TRBV7-6 and J is TRBJ1-2; D not resolved. The CDR3 covers 14 residues. In germline, CDR1 is SGHVS, CDR2 FNYEAQ. The germline V and J ends were trimmed by 7 bases and 3 bases, with 15 bases remaining between them. The CDR3 spells CASINFDGYYGYTF. The CDR3 DNA reads as TGTGCCAGCATCAATTTCGACGGATACTATGGCTACACCTTC.

The chain couples TRBV12-3 or TRBV12-4 to TRBJ1-5, with D possibly matching TRBD1 (6 bases). The CDR3 is made up of 16 amino acids. V was trimmed by 6 bases and J by 2 bases, leaving 17 bases between them. For the CDR3, the DNA is TGTGCCAGCAGGCCACAGGGAGGTGGCGGCAATCAGCCCCAGCATTTT. It translates to CASRPQGGGGNQPQHF.

The V and J genes are TRBV7-8 and TRBJ1-2, with D possibly TRBD1 on 6 matching bases. Germline V CDR1 and CDR2: SGHVS, FQNEAQ. The CDR3 runs 12 residues. Trimming removed 4 bases at V and 4 bases at J, with 7 bases between. This chain's CDR3 is CASSWGAYGYTF. CDR3 coding DNA: TGTGCCAGCAGCTGGGGGGCCTATGGCTACACCTTC.

A remark on this clonotype: Germline is not matched at one junction end, which may reflect a read error. J is TRBJ2-7 and V is TRBV7-2; a possible D gene is TRBD2 (6 bases). The CDR3 length is 14 residues. Germline loops: CDR1 SGHTA, CDR2 FQGNSA. In DNA, the CDR3 is TGTGCCAGCAGCCCCCCAGTAGGCGGCGGGGAGCTGTACTTC. Translation: CASSPPVGGGELYF.

The chain uses TRBV6-1 and TRBJ1-3; the match to TRBD1 covers 7 bases. Trimming cost V 6 bases and J 4 bases; bases outside gene matches: 6. CDR1 and CDR2 from the germline V gene are MNHNS and SASEGT. The CDR3 totals 14 residues. CDR3 amino acids: CASRSTGVGNTIYF. The CDR3 DNA reads TGTGCCAGCAGATCTACAGGGGTGGGAAACACCATATATTTT.

The chain links TRBV20-1 to TRBJ1-4, with 12 positions matching TRBD1. Germline assignment: CDR1 DFQATT and CDR2 SNEGSKA (reference sequence). This CDR3 is 15 amino acids long. J was trimmed by 4 bases and V by 5 bases; bases with no gene match: 5. In DNA form, the CDR3 reads TGCAGTGCTTCGGGACAGGGGGCCAGTAATGAAAAACTGTTTTTT. It encodes CSASGQGASNEKLFF.

This clonotype was observed a few times. The chain couples TRBV7-9 to TRBJ1-1; 9 nucleotides align to TRBD1. The CDR3 is made up of 13 amino acids. CDR1 is SEHNR, CDR2 FQNEAQ, per germline (reference sequence). Trimming at V came to 7 bases and at J to 2 bases, leaving 2 bases not matched to a gene. CDR3: CASMGQGNTEAFF. In DNA form, the CDR3 reads TGTGCCAGCATGGGACAGGGAAACACTGAAGCTTTCTTT.

The chain uses TRBV7-8 and TRBJ1-6; perhaps TRBD1 as D (5 bases). This CDR3 has 13 amino acids. The V gene's germline CDR1 is SGHVS and CDR2 FQNEAQ. The V and J ends lost 6 bases and 8 bases respectively, with 11 bases between them. The CDR3 sequence is CASRGVQDSPLHF. In DNA, the CDR3 is TGTGCCAGCAGGGGGGTACAGGATTCACCCCTCCACTTT.

The chain employs TRBV12-3 or TRBV12-4 and TRBJ1-1, with D uncertain. Between the trimmed V and J ends, which lost 6 bases and 1 base, there was a span of 9 bases. This CDR3 has 13 amino acids. CDR3 coding DNA: TGTGCCAGCAGGAACCGGAGGAACACTGAAGCTTTCTTT. The encoded protein is CASRNRRNTEAFF.

This clonotype was counted between two and nine times. This rearrangement joins TRBV7-9 to TRBJ2-5; D is unresolved. The CDR3 is made up of 10 amino acids. CDR1 and CDR2 (germline): SEHNR, FQNEAQ (reference sequence). Trimming took 6 bases from V and 7 from J, leaving 6 bases between them. The DNA of the CDR3 is TGTGCCAGCAGGACCGGGACCCAGTACTTC. It translates to CASRTGTQYF.

CDR3: CSAHLAGVYF. The CDR3 DNA is TGCAGCGCCCATCTAGCGGGGGTGTACTTC. V is TRBV29-1 and J is TRBJ2-7; TRBD2 agrees at 10 bases. The J segment lost 12 bases and the V segment lost 7 bases, leaving 6 bases of the junction unmatched. The CDR3 spans 10 residues. CDR1 is SQVTM and CDR2 is ANQGSEA in the germline V gene.